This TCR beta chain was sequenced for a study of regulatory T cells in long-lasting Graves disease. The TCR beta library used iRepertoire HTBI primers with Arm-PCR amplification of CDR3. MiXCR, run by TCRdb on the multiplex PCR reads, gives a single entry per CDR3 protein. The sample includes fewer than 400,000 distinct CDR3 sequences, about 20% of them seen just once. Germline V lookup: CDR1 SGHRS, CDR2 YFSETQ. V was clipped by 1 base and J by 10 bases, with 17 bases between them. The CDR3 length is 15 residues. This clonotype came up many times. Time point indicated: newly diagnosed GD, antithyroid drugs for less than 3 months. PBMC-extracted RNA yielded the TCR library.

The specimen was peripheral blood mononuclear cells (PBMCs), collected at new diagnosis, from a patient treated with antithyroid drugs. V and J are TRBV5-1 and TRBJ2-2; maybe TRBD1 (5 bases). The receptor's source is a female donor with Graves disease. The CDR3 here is CASSLNRYPPAELFF. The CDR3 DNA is TGCGCCAGCAGCTTGAACAGGTATCCACCGGCGGAGCTGTTTTTT. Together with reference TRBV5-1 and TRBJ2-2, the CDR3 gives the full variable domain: KAGVTQTPRYLIKTRGQQVTLSCSPISGHRSVSWYQQTPGQGLQFLFEYFSETQRNKGNFPGRFSGRQFSNSRSEMNVSTLELGDSALYLCASSLNRYPPAELFFGEGSRLTVL.